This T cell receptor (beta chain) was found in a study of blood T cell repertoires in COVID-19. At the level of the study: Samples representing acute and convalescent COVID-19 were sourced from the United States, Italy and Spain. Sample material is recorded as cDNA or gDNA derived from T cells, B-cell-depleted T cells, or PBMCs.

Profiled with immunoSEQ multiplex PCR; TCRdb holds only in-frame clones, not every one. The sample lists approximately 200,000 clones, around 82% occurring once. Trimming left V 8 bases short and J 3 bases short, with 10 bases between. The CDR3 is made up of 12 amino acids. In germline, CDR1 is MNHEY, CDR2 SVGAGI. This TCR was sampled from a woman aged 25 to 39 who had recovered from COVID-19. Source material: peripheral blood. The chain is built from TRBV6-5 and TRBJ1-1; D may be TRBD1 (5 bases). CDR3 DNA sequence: TGTGCCAGCTCGACAGACTACACTGAAGCTTTCTTT. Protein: CASSTDYTEAFF.